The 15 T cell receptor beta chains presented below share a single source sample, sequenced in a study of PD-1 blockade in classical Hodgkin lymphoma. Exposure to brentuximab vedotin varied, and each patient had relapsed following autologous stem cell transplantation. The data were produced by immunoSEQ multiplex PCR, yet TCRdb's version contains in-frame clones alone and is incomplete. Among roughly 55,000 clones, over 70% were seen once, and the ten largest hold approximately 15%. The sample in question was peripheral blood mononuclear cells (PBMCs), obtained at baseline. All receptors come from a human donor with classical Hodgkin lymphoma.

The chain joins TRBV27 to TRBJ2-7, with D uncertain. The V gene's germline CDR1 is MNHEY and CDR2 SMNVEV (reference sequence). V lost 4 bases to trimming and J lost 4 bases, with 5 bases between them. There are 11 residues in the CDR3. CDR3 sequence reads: CASSSGYEQYF. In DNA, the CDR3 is TGTGCCAGCAGTTCTGGTTACGAGCAGTACTTC.

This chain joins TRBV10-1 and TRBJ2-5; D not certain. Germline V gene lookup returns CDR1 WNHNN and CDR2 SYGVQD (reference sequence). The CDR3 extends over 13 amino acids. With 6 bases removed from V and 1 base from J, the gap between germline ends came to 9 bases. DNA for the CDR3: TGCGCCAGCAGCGCTGAGGTCCAAGAGACCCAGTACTTC. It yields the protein CASSAEVQETQYF.

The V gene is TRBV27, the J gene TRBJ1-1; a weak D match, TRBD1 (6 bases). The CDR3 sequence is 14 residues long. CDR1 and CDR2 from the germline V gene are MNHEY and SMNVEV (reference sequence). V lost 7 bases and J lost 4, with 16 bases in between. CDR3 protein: CASTNRELGTEAFF. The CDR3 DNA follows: TGTGCCAGCACTAACAGGGAACTGGGCACTGAAGCTTTCTTT.

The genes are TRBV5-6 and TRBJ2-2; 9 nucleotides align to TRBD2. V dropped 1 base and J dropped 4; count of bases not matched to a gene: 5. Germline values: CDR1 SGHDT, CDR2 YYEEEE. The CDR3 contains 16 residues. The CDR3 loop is CASSLPGGRATGELFF. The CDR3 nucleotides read TGTGCCAGCAGCTTGCCCGGCGGGAGGGCCACCGGGGAGCTGTTTTTT.

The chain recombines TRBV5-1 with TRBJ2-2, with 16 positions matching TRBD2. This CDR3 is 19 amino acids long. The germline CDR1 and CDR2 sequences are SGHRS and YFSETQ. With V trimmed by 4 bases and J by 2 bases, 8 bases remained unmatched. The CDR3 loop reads CASSTRGLAGGTNTGELFF. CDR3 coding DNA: TGCGCCAGCAGCACCAGGGGACTAGCGGGAGGGACAAACACCGGGGAGCTGTTTTTT. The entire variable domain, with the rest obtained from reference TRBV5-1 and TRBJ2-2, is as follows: KAGVTQTPRYLIKTRGQQVTLSCSPISGHRSVSWYQQTPGQGLQFLFEYFSETQRNKGNFPGRFSGRQFSNSRSEMNVSTLELGDSALYLCASSTRGLAGGTNTGELFFGEGSRLTVL.

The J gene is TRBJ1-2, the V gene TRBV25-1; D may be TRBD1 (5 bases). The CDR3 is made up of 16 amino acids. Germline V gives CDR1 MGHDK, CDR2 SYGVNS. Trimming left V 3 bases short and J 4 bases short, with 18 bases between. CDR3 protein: CASSEAGQIPTYGYTF. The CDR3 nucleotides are TGTGCCAGCAGTGAGGCGGGGCAAATACCTACCTATGGCTACACCTTC.

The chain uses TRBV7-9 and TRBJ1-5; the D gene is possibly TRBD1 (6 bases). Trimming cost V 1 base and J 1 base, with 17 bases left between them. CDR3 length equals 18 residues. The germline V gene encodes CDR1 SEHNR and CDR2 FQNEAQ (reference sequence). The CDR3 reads CASSLGPTGRGSNQPQHF. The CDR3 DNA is TGTGCCAGCAGCTTAGGTCCCACAGGGAGGGGGAGCAATCAGCCCCAGCATTTT.

The DNA for the CDR3 is TGTGCCAGCAGCTCCGAAAAAAGAGTAGCGGGAGAAGGGTACAATGAGCAGTTCTTC. Its protein product is CASSSEKRVAGEGYNEQFF. V and J are TRBV13 and TRBJ2-1; 9 bases are a match to TRBD2. CDR1 and CDR2 (germline): PRHDT, FYEKMQ (reference sequence). The V gene end was trimmed by 4 bases and the J gene end by 4 bases; junction bases not matched to a gene: 17. This CDR3 is built from 19 residues.

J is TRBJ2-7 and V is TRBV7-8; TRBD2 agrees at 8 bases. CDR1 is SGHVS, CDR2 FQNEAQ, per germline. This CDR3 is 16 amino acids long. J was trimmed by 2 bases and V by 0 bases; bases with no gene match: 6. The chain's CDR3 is CASSLAYLAGAYEQYV. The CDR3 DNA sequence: TGTGCCAGCAGCTTAGCCTATCTAGCGGGCGCCTACGAGCAGTACGTC.

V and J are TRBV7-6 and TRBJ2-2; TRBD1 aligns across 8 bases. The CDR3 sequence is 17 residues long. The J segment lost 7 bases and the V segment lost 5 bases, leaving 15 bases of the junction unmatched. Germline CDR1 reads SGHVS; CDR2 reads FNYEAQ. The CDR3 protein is CASSPRVRDRRIGELFF. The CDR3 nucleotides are TGTGCCAGCAGCCCACGTGTCAGGGACAGGAGGATCGGGGAGCTGTTTTTT.

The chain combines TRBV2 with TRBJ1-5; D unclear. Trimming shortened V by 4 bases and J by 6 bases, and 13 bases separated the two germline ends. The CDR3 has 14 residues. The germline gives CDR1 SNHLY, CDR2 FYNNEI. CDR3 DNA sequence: TGTGCCAGCAGTGCCCTCTGGCTAGGTCAGCCCCAGCATTTT. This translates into CASSALWLGQPQHF. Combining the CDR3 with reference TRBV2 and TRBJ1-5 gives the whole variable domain EPEVTQTPSHQVTQMGQEVILRCVPISNHLYFYWYRQILGQKVEFLVSFYNNEISEKSEIFDDQFSVERPDGSNFTLKIRSTKLEDSAMYFCASSALWLGQPQHFGDGTRLSIL.

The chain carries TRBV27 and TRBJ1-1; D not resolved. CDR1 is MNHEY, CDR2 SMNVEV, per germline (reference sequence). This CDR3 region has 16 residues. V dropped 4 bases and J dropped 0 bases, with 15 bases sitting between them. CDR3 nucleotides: TGTGCCAGCAGTTCCTCCGGCGGCCAAGTGAACACTGAAGCTTTCTTT. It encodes CASSSSGGQVNTEAFF.

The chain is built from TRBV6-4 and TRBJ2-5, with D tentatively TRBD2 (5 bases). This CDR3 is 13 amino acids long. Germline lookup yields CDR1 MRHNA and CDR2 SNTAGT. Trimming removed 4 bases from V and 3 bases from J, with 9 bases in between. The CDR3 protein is CASSVVAKETQYF. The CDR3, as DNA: TGTGCCAGCAGTGTAGTAGCGAAAGAGACCCAGTACTTC.

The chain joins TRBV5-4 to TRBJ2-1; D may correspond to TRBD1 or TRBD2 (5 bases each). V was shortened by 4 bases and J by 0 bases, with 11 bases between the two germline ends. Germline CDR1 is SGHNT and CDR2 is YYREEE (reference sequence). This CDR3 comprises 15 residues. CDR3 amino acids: CASSPGTNSYNEQFF. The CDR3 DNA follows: TGTGCCAGCAGCCCCGGGACCAACTCCTACAATGAGCAGTTCTTC. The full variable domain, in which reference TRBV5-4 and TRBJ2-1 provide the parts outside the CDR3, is ETGVTQSPTHLIKTRGQQVTLRCSSQSGHNTVSWYQQALGQGPQFIFQYYREEENGRGNFPPRFSGLQFPNYSSELNVNALELDDSALYLCASSPGTNSYNEQFFGPGTRLTVL.

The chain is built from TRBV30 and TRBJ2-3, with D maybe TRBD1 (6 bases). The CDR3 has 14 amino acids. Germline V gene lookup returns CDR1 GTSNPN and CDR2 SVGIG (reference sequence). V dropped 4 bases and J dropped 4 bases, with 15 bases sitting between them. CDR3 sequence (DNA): TGTGCCTGGACTACCAGGGGCGGCCCAGATACGCAGTATTTT. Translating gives CAWTTRGGPDTQYF.